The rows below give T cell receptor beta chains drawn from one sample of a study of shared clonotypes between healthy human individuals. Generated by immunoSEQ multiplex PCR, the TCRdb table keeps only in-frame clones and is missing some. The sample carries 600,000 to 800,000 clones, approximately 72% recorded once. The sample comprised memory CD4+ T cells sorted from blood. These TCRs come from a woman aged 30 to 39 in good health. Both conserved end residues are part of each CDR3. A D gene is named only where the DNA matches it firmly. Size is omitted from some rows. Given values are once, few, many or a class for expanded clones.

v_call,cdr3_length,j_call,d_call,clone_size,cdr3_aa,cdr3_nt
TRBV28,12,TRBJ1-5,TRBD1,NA,CATGQVRQPQHF,TGTGCCACCGGACAGGTCCGGCAGCCCCAGCATTTT
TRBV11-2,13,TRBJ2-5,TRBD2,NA,CASSGTSGGTQYF,TGTGCCAGCAGCGGTACTAGCGGGGGGACCCAGTACTTC
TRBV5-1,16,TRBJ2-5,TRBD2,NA,CASSPWVAGSQETQYF,TGCGCCAGCAGCCCTTGGGTAGCGGGTAGCCAAGAGACCCAGTACTTC
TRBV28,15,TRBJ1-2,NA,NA,CASWNQGTANYGYTF,TGTGCCAGCTGGAATCAGGGGACGGCTAACTATGGCTACACCTTC
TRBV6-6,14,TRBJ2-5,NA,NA,CASSFADYTETQYF,TGTGCCAGCAGTTTCGCGGACTATACGGAGACCCAGTACTTC
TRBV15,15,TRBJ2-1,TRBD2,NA,CATSSEREAYNEQFF,TGTGCCACCAGCAGTGAGCGGGAAGCCTACAATGAGCAGTTCTTC
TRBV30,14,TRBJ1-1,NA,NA,CAWRRRGVNTEAFF,TGTGCCTGGAGGCGGCGGGGGGTGAACACTGAAGCTTTCTTT
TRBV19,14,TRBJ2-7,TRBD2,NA,CASSPRGGAYEQYF,TGTGCCAGTAGTCCCCGGGGAGGGGCCTACGAGCAGTACTTC
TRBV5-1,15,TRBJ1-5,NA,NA,CASSLMFGTDQPQHF,TGCGCCAGCAGCTTGATGTTTGGGACGGATCAGCCCCAGCATTTT
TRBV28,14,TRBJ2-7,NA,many,CASRGGGNFYEQYF,TGTGCCAGCAGGGGAGGGGGCAATTTCTACGAGCAGTACTTC
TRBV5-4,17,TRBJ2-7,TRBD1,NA,CASSFNPTGNLAYEQYF,TGTGCCAGCAGCTTTAACCCGACAGGGAATTTGGCCTACGAGCAGTACTTC
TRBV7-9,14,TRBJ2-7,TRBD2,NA,CASSREGTSYEQYF,TGTGCCAGCAGCAGGGAGGGGACTTCATACGAGCAGTACTTC
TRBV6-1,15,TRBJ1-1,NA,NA,CASSPLKGGDTEAFF,TGTGCCAGCAGCCCCCTCAAGGGGGGGGACACTGAAGCTTTCTTT
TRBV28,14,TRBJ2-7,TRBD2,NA,CASNGSGRDYEQYF,TGTGCCAGCAATGGGAGCGGGAGGGACTACGAGCAGTACTTC
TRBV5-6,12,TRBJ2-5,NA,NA,CASSSTPETQYF,TGTGCCAGCAGCTCGACTCCCGAGACCCAGTACTTC
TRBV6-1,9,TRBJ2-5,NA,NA,CASGETQYF,TGTGCCAGCGGAGAGACCCAGTACTTC
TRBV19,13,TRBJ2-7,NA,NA,CASSGPASYEQYF,TGTGCCAGTTCGGGTCCTGCCTCCTACGAGCAGTACTTC
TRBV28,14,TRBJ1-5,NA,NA,CASSRGGNNQPQHF,TGTGCCAGCAGCAGAGGAGGGAATAATCAGCCCCAGCATTTT
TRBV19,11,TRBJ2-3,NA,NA,CASSGGPTQYF,TGTGCCAGTAGTGGGGGTCCTACGCAGTATTTT
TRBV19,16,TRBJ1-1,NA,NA,CASRNEGGRIYTEAFF,TGTGCCAGTAGGAACGAGGGGGGGAGGATATACACTGAAGCTTTCTTT
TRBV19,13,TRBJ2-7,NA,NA,CASRGGQGNEQYF,TGTGCCAGTAGGGGTGGGCAGGGGAACGAGCAGTACTTC
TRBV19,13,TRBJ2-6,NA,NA,CATGVSGANVLTF,TGTGCCACCGGGGTCTCTGGGGCCAACGTCCTGACTTTC
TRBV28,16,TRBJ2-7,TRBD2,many,CASTSGGIPSSYEQYF,TGTGCCAGCACCTCGGGGGGAATTCCTAGCTCCTACGAGCAGTACTTC
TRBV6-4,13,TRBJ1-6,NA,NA,CASGGDTNSPLHF,TGTGCCAGCGGAGGGGACACTAATTCACCCCTCCACTTT
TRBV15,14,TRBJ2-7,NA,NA,CATSREGSPYEQYF,TGTGCCACCAGCAGAGAGGGTAGTCCCTACGAGCAGTACTTC
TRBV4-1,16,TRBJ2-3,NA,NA,CASSQEVSGTADTQYF,TGCGCCAGCAGCCAAGAGGTGAGCGGGACAGCAGATACGCAGTATTTT
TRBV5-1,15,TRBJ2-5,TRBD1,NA,CASSLAGQASETQYF,TGCGCCAGCAGCTTGGCGGGACAGGCATCGGAGACCCAGTACTTC
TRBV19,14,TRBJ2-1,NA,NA,CASSKWQGGDEQFF,TGTGCCAGTAGTAAGTGGCAGGGGGGGGATGAGCAGTTCTTC
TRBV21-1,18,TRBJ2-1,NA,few,CASSKARKRTDSGDEQFF,TGTGCCAGCAGCAAAGCGCGAAAGAGAACGGATTCTGGCGATGAGCAGTTCTTC
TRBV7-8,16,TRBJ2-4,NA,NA,CASSSQQGGSKNIQYF,TGTGCCAGCAGCTCTCAACAGGGGGGGTCCAAAAACATTCAGTACTTC
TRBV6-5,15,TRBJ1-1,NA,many,CASRSLRVRNTEAFF,TGTGCCAGCAGATCCTTGAGGGTCAGGAACACTGAAGCTTTCTTT
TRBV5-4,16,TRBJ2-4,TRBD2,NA,CASSPGLAGAKNIQYF,TGTGCCAGCAGCCCGGGACTAGCGGGAGCCAAAAACATTCAGTACTTC
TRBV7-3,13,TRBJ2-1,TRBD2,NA,CASSFGTTNEQFF,TGTGCCAGCAGCTTCGGGACTACCAATGAGCAGTTCTTC